This T cell receptor beta chain was profiled in a study of vaccination and CD4 T cells after COVID-19 (dated by TCRdb to between 2022 and 2023). Concerning the study at large: Convalescent patients had a positive SARS-CoV-2 result on nasal swab PCR, and of these patients, nine had mild disease and one had severe disease. Each participant got two doses of either the Pfizer-BioNTech BNT162b2 vaccine (n=8) or the Moderna mRNA-1273 vaccine (n=2). Culture stimuli were overlapping spike peptide pools from SARS-CoV-2 and from the common cold coronaviruses HCoV-NL63, HCoV-OC43 and HCoV-229E. In 10 COVID-19 convalescent patients and a handful of infection-naive healthy vaccine recipients, the spike-specific CD4+ TCR repertoire before mRNA vaccination was compared with the repertoire after mRNA vaccination. Control cultures used a CEFX viral epitope pool as positive control, an HIV-1 Nef peptide pool as negative control, or no peptide. Post-COVID blood samples were collected from convalescent patients a median of around 96 days after diagnosis, with a range of about 35 to 180 days. Post-vaccine blood samples were obtained a median of approximately 74 days after the second vaccine dose, with a range of about 14 to 250 days. The convalescent cohort comprised six males and four females, including two Hispanic individuals, seven Caucasians, two Asians and one multiracial person. A few convalescent patients were sampled both early after vaccination (day 14) and late after vaccination (days 161 to 241).

The sample's time point label, decoded: late sampling 161 to 241 days after vaccination in a few convalescent patients. In the paper's terms, the treatment or condition label means: roughly 10-day PBMC culture with coronavirus spike peptide pools or control peptides (ViraFEST assay). The ViraFEST assay was used in the study, in which antigen-specific T cells were expanded with peptide pools and expanded clonotypes were subsequently identified by TCR sequencing. The convalescent patients' positive SARS-CoV-2 PCR tests were from March to December 2020, which was before the Alpha, Beta and Delta variants emerged in the United States. Each well held fewer than 2.5 million PBMCs cultured with about 9.8 ug/ml peptide pools in IMDM containing around 5.5% human AB serum and roughly 10 IU/ml IL-2. On days 3 and 7, half of the culture medium was replaced with fresh IL-2-containing medium. CD4+ T cells were isolated after 10 days of culture through negative selection using the EasySep CD4+ T cell isolation kit. PBMCs were separated from whole blood using Ficoll-Paque Plus gradient centrifugation and then either used fresh or cryopreserved at -140C. Triplicate wells were generally used for each culture condition.

To prepare the library, PCR was applied. DNA from cultured CD4+ T cells underwent TCR sequencing with the Oncomine TCR Beta short-read assay at the Johns Hopkins FTIC core. The QIAamp micro DNA kit was used to extract genomic DNA from the cultured CD4+ T cells. Oncomine TCR Beta libraries from cultured CD4+ T cells were pooled using unique dual indexes and sequenced on an Illumina iSeq 100. Regarding the original processing steps: Non-productive sequences were removed, and CDR3s that did not start with C, did not end with F or W, or were shorter than 7 amino acids were discarded. The MANAFEST web application was used to identify antigen-specific clonotypes by comparing peptide-stimulated wells against reference wells and other culture wells. Positive clones required FDR below 0.05, an odds ratio above 5, and productive frequency above 0.1% in at least two of three replicate wells. A clonotype was classed as cross-reactive if the clonotype showed significant expansion both in SARS-CoV-2 spike wells and in at least one common cold coronavirus spike condition. CDR3 homology was assessed with Levenshtein distances (stringdist) and unrooted phylogenetic trees (ape) in R version 3.6.1. TCRdb reanalyzed the raw reads on its own, using fastp at Q25 for trimming and MiXCR for clone calling, and kept in-frame beta chains. Rows with one shared CDR3 protein collapse into an entry with the most common genes and DNA. The V and J calls, along with clone size, are taken from TCRdb and not from the paper's own processing. In all, the sample holds approximately 22,000 distinct CDR3 sequences, and about 43% of those were seen once. Of the sample, 9.9% falls within the top ten clones.

What the authors observed across the whole study: Of the vaccine-specific clones found in convalescent patients, nearly all (304 of 307) were mono-reactive for SARS-CoV-2 spike instead of being cross-reactive with common cold coronaviruses. Relatively few convalescent patients were included in the study, and early timepoints after natural infection were not analyzed. An increase in the median number of SARS-CoV-2-reactive clonotypes from 20 to 25 after infection to 38 after vaccination was observed, but the change was not found to be significant. In convalescent patients, a median 86.3% of post-vaccine SARS-CoV-2-reactive clones were detected only after vaccination, suggesting vaccine-specific priming.

This clonotype was counted a few times. What this receptor recognizes is not known. It has no much larger one-base neighbor in the sample; base qualities were not kept. From a lookup of the germline V gene, CDR1 and CDR2 are KGHDR and SFDVKD. The CDR3 measures 13 amino acids from cysteine to phenylalanine. Only the CDR3 part of the read is kept: 39 bases, read in frame from the first base. The germline ends are 6 bases apart after V is trimmed by 7 bases and J by 0 bases. The clonotype originates from a human donor who had recovered from COVID-19. The material was CD4+ T cells from blood, cultured in vitro, obtained about 7 months after SARS-CoV-2 vaccination. The rearranged segments are TRBV24-1 and TRBJ1-5; the D gene is not confidently resolved. The CDR3 sequence is CATRADSNQPQHF. The base sequence is TGTGCCACCAGGGCTGATAGCAATCAGCCCCAGCATTTT.